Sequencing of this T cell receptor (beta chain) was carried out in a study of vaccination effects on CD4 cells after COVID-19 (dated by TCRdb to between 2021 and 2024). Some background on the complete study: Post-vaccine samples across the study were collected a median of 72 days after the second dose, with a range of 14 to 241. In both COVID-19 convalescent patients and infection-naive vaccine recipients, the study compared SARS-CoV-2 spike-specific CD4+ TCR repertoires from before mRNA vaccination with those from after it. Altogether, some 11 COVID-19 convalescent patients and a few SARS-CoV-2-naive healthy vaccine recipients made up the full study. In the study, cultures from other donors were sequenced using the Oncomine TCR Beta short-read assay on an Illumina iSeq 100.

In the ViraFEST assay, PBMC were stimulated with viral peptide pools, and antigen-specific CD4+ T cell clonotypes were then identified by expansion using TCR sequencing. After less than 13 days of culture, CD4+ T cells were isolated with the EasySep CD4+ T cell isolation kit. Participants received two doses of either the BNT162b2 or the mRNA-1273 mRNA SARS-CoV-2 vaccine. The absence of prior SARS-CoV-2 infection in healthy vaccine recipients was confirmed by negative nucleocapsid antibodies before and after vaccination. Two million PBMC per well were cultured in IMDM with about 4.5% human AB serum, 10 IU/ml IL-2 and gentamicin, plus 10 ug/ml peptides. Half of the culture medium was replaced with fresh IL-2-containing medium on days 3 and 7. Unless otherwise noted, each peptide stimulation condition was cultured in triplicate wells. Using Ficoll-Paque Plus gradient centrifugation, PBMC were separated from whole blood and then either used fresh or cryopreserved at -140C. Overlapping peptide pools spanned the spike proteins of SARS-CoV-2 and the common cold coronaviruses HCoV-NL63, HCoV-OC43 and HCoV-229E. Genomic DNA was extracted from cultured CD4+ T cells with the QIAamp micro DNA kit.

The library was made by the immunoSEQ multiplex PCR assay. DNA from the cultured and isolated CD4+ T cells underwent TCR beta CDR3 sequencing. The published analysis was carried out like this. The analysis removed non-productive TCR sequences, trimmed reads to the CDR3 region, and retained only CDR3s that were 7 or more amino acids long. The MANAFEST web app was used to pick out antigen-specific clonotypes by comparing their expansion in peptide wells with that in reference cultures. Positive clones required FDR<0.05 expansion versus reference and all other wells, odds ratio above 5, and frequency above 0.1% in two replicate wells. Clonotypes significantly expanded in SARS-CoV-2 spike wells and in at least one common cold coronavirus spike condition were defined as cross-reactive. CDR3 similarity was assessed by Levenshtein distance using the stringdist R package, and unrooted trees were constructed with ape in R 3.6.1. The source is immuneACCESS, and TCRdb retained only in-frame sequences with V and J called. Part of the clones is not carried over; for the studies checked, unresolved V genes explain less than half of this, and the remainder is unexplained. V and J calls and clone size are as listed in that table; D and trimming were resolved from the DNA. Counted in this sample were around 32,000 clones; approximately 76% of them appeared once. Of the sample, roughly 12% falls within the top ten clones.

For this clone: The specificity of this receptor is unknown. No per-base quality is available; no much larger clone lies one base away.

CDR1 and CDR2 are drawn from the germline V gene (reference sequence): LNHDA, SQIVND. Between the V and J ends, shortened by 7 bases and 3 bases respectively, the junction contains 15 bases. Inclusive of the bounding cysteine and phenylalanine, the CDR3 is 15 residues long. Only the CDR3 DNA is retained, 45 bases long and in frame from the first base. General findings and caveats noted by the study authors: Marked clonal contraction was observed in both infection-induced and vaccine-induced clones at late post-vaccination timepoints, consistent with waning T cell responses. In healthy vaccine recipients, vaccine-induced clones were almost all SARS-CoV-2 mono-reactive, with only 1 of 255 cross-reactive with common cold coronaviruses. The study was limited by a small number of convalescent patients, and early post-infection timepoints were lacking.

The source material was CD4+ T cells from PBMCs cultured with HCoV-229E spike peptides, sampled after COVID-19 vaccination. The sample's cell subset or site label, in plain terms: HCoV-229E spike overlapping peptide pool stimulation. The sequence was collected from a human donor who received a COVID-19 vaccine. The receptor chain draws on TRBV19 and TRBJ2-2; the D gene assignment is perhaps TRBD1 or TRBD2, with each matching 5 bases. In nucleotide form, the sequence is TGTGCCAGTAACGGTGGGGGTCGGTACACCGGGGAGCTGTTTTTT. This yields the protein CASNGGGRYTGELFF.